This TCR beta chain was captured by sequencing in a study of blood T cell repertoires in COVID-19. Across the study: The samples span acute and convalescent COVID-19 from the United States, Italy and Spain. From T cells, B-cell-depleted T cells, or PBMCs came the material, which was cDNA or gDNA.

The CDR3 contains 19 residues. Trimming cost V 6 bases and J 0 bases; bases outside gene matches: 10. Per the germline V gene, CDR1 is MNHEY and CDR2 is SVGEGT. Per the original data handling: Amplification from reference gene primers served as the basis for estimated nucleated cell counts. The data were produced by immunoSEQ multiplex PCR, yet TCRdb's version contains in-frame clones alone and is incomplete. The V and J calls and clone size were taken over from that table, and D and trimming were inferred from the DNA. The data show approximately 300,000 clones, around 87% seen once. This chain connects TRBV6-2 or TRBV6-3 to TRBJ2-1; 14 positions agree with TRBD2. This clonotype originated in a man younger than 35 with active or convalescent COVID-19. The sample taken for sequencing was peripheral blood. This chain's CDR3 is CASSSRTTSGRASYNEQFF. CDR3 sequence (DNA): TGTGCCAGCAGCTCCCGAACGACTAGCGGGAGGGCCTCCTACAATGAGCAGTTCTTC.